This T cell receptor beta chain was identified in a study of blood T cell repertoires in COVID-19. Study-wide context: T cells, B-cell-depleted T cells, or PBMCs provided the cDNA or gDNA that served as material.

In the original processing: It was from reference gene primer amplification that nucleated cell counts were estimated. Repertoires were generated with immunoSEQ multiplex PCR, while TCRdb's copy carries only in-frame clones and drops some. The V and J calls and the clone size are those of that table, but D and trimming were determined from the DNA. Of some 160,000 clones detected, roughly 91% appear once; the ten largest clones hold about 2.1%. This CDR3 region has 13 residues. The V and J ends lost 3 bases and 9 bases, in that order; junction bases with no gene match: 5. Germline values: CDR1 LNHDA, CDR2 SQIVND (reference sequence).

The sequence was obtained from a man aged 45 to 65 who had recovered from COVID-19. The sample consisted of peripheral blood. The chain recombines TRBV19 with TRBJ1-2; 9 bases are shared with TRBD1. CDR3 sequence reads: CASSIGTGSSYTF. The CDR3 region has the DNA TGTGCCAGTAGTATCGGGACAGGGTCAAGCTACACCTTC.